This is a list of T cell receptor beta chains from one sample in a study of CD8 T cells in ankylosing spondylitis. TCRdb passed the 5' RACE reads through MiXCR, listing each CDR3 protein once. Altogether around 130,000 distinct CDR3 sequences are present, roughly 9% being singletons, with the ten largest covering approximately 3.5%. The specimen sequenced was blood, either unsorted or a sorted T cell fraction (not recorded which). The receptor set was obtained from a male donor with ankylosing spondylitis or in good health (not recorded which). Each CDR3 is given with its conserved first and last residue. D genes are given only for firm matches. The listing skips clone size in some rows; elsewhere it reads once, few, many or a size class.

many,TRBV7-2,.,TRBJ1-3,16,TGTGCCAGCAGCTTAGATGGGGGGATGCAGGGAAACACCATATATTTT,CASSLDGGMQGNTIYF
many,TRBV20-1,TRBD2,TRBJ2-7,17,TGCAGTGCTAGAATTAAAGCTGGACTAGCGGGATTCTACGAGCAGTACTTC,CSARIKAGLAGFYEQYF
few,TRBV21-1,.,TRBJ1-2,17,TGTGCCAGCAGCAAGAAGATATCCGGGACAGGAGGAAATGGCTACACCTTC,CASSKKISGTGGNGYTF
many,TRBV5-1,.,TRBJ2-5,13,TGCGCCAGCAGCGGGACGGGAAAAGAGACCCAGTACTTC,CASSGTGKETQYF
.,TRBV5-1,TRBD1,TRBJ2-2,15,TGCGCCAGCAGCTTGGTGGCAGGGGGTCTTCGGGAGCTGTTTTTT,CASSLVAGGLRELFF
many,TRBV20-1,TRBD2,TRBJ2-1,15,TGCAGTGCTAGAGTACTAGCGGGAGTAGGGAATGAGCAGTTCTTC,CSARVLAGVGNEQFF
many,TRBV4-2,.,TRBJ2-1,13,TGTGCCAGCAGCCAAGACAGGGACAATGAGCAGTTCTTC,CASSQDRDNEQFF
many,TRBV5-6,TRBD1,TRBJ2-1,15,TGTGCCAGCAGCGGCGGGACAGGGTCCTACAATGAGCAGTTCTTC,CASSGGTGSYNEQFF
many,TRBV7-3,.,TRBJ2-3,13,TGTGCCAGCAGCTTAATCCTAGGGGATACGCAGTATTTT,CASSLILGDTQYF
many,TRBV4-3,TRBD1,TRBJ2-7,14,TGCGCCAGCAGCCCTGGGACAGGGTCCTACGAGCAGTACTTC,CASSPGTGSYEQYF
few,TRBV5-1,.,TRBJ1-6,16,TGCGCCAGCAGCGTCACAGGAAGCTCCTATAATTCACCCCTCCACTTT,CASSVTGSSYNSPLHF
few,TRBV4-2,.,TRBJ2-5,14,TGTGCCAGCAGCCAAGACAGGGACCAAGAGACCCAGTACTTC,CASSQDRDQETQYF
many,TRBV4-2,TRBD1,TRBJ2-7,15,TGTGCCAGCTCCGCGGGGACAGGGGATATCTACGAGCAGTACTTC,CASSAGTGDIYEQYF
many,TRBV24-1,.,TRBJ2-3,11,TGTGCCACCACCGCTGGAGATACGCAGTATTTT,CATTAGDTQYF
many,TRBV11-2,TRBD2,TRBJ2-1,17,TGTGCCAGCAGCTTATTCCTAGCGGGAGGCTTCGACAATGAGCAGTTCTTC,CASSLFLAGGFDNEQFF
many,TRBV10-3,.,TRBJ2-1,16,TGTGCCATCAGCCGAGGGGGGAGGGCGCAGTACAATGAGCAGTTCTTC,CAISRGGRAQYNEQFF
many,TRBV11-2,TRBD1,TRBJ2-2,17,TGTGCCAGCAGCCACGACAGGGGGCGCGGGAGGACCGGGGAGCTGTTTTTT,CASSHDRGRGRTGELFF
many,TRBV4-3,.,TRBJ2-1,16,TGCGCCAGCAGCCAAGAGTACGGGGGAATCTACAATGAGCAGTTCTTC,CASSQEYGGIYNEQFF
few,TRBV9,.,TRBJ2-5,13,TGTGCCAGCAGCGTAGAGAGCGCCTCGACCCAGTACTTC,CASSVESASTQYF
.,TRBV4-3,.,TRBJ2-1,14,TGCGCCAGCAGCCGAGAAGCTAATTACAATGAGCAGTTCTTC,CASSREANYNEQFF
few,TRBV13,.,TRBJ2-2,13,TGTGCCAGCAGCCCCACCCGGGGCGGGGAGCTGTTTTTT,CASSPTRGGELFF
.,TRBV4-3,.,TRBJ2-3,15,TGCGCCAGCAGCCAGGGATATACCAGCACAGATACGCAGTATTTT,CASSQGYTSTDTQYF
.,TRBV28,.,TRBJ2-7,10,TGTGCCAGCAGTTCGCATGAGCAGTACTTC,CASSSHEQYF
many,TRBV29-1,TRBD2,TRBJ2-7,13,TGCAGCGTGCCTAGCGGGAGGACCTACGAGCAGTACTTC,CSVPSGRTYEQYF
many,TRBV3-1,.,TRBJ1-6,14,TGTGCCAGCGACCCATCTGATGGGAATTCACCCCTCCACTTT,CASDPSDGNSPLHF
few,TRBV20-1,.,TRBJ2-1,16,TGCAGTGCTAGAGCAACGGTAGCGGAGGGCCACAATGAGCAGTTCTTC,CSARATVAEGHNEQFF
many,TRBV20-1,.,TRBJ1-6,16,TGCAGTGCTAGAGAAGGGCCAGGGATGTCTAATTCACCCCTCCACTTT,CSAREGPGMSNSPLHF
.,TRBV28,.,TRBJ2-5,10,TGTGCCAGCGGGGGGGAGACCCAGTACTTC,CASGGETQYF
many,TRBV6-5,TRBD1,TRBJ2-3,15,TGTGCCAGCAGTTACACCACAGGGGTCCAAGATACGCAGTATTTT,CASSYTTGVQDTQYF
many,TRBV7-2,TRBD2,TRBJ2-7,16,TGTGCCAGCAGCACCCGGACTAGCGCAACCCCCTACGAGCAGTACTTC,CASSTRTSATPYEQYF
many,TRBV19,TRBD1,TRBJ2-2,16,TGTGCCAGTACCCCGGCCAGGACAGGGTACACCGGGGAGCTGTTTTTT,CASTPARTGYTGELFF
few,TRBV10-3,TRBD2,TRBJ2-3,16,TGTGCCATCAGTGAGTCAGGACTAGCGGGGACAGATACGCAGTATTTT,CAISESGLAGTDTQYF
few,TRBV7-3,.,TRBJ2-1,15,TGTGCCAGCAGCTTCCGATGGGCCTCCTACAATGAGCAGTTCTTC,CASSFRWASYNEQFF
.,TRBV30,TRBD1,TRBJ2-7,15,TGTGCCTGGAGTGTACGAGGGACAGGGTCCTACGAGCAGTACTTC,CAWSVRGTGSYEQYF
many,TRBV20-1,TRBD1,TRBJ1-2,14,TGCAGGACCAGTAGAACGGACAGGGGGTATGGCTACACCTTC,CRTSRTDRGYGYTF
many,TRBV20-1,TRBD2,TRBJ2-4,13,TGCAGTGCTCCTCCTAGCGGGAAAAACATTCAGTACTTC,CSAPPSGKNIQYF
many,TRBV27,TRBD1,TRBJ2-7,13,TGTGCCAGCAGGAGACAGGGGGCCTACGAGCAGTACTTC,CASRRQGAYEQYF
.,TRBV12-3/TRBV12-4,TRBD2,TRBJ2-1,17,TGTGCCAGCAGACCTCACGGTGGGGGACTAGCGGACAATGAGCAGTTCTTC,CASRPHGGGLADNEQFF
many,TRBV7-2,.,TRBJ1-6,15,TGTGCCAGCAGCTTAGGAGGGCAGACTAATTCACCCCTCCACTTT,CASSLGGQTNSPLHF
.,TRBV4-2,TRBD2,TRBJ2-5,17,TGTGCCAGCAGCCCCGCCAGTTTTGCTAGCGGAGAAGAGACCCAGTACTTC,CASSPASFASGEETQYF
few,TRBV5-1,TRBD2,TRBJ2-1,16,TGCGCCAGCAGGGAGGGACTAGCGGGCTCCTACAATGAGCAGTTCTTC,CASREGLAGSYNEQFF
many,TRBV7-2,.,TRBJ2-5,12,TGTGCCAGCAGCGACGTCGGGAGGACCCAGTACTTC,CASSDVGRTQYF
many,TRBV6-1,TRBD1,TRBJ2-7,16,TGTGCCAGCAGCCAATACTCGGGGACAGGGTCATACGAGCAGTACTTC,CASSQYSGTGSYEQYF
many,TRBV29-1,TRBD1,TRBJ2-3,12,TGCAGCGGGGGACAGTCCACAGATACGCAGTATTTT,CSGGQSTDTQYF
many,TRBV6-2/TRBV6-3,TRBD2,TRBJ2-3,14,TGTGCCAGCAGCCTGGGACTAGAGACAGATACGCAGTATTTT,CASSLGLETDTQYF